This TCR beta chain originates from a study of breast tumors, draining lymph nodes, adjacent tissues. There are many counts of this clonotype. What it binds is unknown. One junction end disagrees with the germline gene, perhaps due to a read error. Study results and caveats: Tumor and nontumor repertoires were significantly more similar in luminal-like than in basal-like breast cancer. Tumor repertoires ranked between lymph nodes and nontumor tissue in diversity, with V and J gene preferences. Findings are consistent with lymph node origin and intratumoral expansion of most tumor T cells. The lymph node origin of tumor T cells was framed as consistent with a hypothesis, not demonstrated.

Germline CDR1 reads KGHSH; CDR2 reads LQKENI. The CDR3 has 16 residues. Breast cancer patients provided tissue from their axillary draining lymph nodes. MiXCR, run by TCRdb on the multiplex PCR reads, gives a single entry per CDR3 protein. Of about 200,000 distinct CDR3 sequences in the sample, 30% to 35% are singletons; the top ten hold under 4.5%. This clonotype was obtained from a female donor with breast cancer. Some clones in this sample may be carry-over from other donors' samples. The J gene is TRBJ1-6, the V gene TRBV18; D is unclear. The sequencing input was axillary lymph node tissue. CDR3: CASSPSGRPSASSLHF. The CDR3 region has the DNA TGTGCCAGCTCACCAAGTGGAAGGCCGTCAGCTTCATCCCTCCACTTT.